The present T cell receptor beta chain was sequenced within a study of neurological immune-mediated disorders. CDR1 is LGHNA, CDR2 YNFKEQ, per germline. V lost 0 bases and J lost 6, with 12 bases in between. This CDR3 has 16 residues. The sample holds many counts of this clonotype. Every sequencing run generated in excess of 170 million TCR-beta sequences. These sequences covered 15-18 subjects. One entry per CDR3 protein results from TCRdb running MiXCR on the 5' RACE reads. Of approximately 68,000 distinct CDR3 sequences in the sample, under 5.5% were seen once. Sequences were obtained from PBMCs. This TCR came from a woman in her 70s with multiple sclerosis. This chain connects TRBV4-2 to TRBJ1-6, with D perhaps matching TRBD1 (5 bases). CDR3 sequence reads: CASSQEWGKANSPLHF. The CDR3 DNA is TGTGCCAGCAGCCAAGAATGGGGGAAGGCTAATTCACCCCTCCACTTT.